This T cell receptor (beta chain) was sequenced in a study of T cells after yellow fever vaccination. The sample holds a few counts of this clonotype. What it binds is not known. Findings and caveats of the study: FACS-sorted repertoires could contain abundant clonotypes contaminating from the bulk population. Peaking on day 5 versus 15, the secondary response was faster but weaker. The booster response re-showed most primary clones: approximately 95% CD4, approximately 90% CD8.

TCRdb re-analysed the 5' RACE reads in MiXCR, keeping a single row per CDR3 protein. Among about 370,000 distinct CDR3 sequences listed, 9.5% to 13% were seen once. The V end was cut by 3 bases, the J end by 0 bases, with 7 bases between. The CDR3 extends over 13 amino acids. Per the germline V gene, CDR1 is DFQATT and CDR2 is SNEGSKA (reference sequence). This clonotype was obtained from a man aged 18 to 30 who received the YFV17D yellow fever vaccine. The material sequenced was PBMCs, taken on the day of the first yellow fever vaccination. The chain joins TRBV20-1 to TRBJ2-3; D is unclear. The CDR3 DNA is TGCAGTGCTAGCATCCCTAGCACAGATACGCAGTATTTT. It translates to CSASIPSTDTQYF.